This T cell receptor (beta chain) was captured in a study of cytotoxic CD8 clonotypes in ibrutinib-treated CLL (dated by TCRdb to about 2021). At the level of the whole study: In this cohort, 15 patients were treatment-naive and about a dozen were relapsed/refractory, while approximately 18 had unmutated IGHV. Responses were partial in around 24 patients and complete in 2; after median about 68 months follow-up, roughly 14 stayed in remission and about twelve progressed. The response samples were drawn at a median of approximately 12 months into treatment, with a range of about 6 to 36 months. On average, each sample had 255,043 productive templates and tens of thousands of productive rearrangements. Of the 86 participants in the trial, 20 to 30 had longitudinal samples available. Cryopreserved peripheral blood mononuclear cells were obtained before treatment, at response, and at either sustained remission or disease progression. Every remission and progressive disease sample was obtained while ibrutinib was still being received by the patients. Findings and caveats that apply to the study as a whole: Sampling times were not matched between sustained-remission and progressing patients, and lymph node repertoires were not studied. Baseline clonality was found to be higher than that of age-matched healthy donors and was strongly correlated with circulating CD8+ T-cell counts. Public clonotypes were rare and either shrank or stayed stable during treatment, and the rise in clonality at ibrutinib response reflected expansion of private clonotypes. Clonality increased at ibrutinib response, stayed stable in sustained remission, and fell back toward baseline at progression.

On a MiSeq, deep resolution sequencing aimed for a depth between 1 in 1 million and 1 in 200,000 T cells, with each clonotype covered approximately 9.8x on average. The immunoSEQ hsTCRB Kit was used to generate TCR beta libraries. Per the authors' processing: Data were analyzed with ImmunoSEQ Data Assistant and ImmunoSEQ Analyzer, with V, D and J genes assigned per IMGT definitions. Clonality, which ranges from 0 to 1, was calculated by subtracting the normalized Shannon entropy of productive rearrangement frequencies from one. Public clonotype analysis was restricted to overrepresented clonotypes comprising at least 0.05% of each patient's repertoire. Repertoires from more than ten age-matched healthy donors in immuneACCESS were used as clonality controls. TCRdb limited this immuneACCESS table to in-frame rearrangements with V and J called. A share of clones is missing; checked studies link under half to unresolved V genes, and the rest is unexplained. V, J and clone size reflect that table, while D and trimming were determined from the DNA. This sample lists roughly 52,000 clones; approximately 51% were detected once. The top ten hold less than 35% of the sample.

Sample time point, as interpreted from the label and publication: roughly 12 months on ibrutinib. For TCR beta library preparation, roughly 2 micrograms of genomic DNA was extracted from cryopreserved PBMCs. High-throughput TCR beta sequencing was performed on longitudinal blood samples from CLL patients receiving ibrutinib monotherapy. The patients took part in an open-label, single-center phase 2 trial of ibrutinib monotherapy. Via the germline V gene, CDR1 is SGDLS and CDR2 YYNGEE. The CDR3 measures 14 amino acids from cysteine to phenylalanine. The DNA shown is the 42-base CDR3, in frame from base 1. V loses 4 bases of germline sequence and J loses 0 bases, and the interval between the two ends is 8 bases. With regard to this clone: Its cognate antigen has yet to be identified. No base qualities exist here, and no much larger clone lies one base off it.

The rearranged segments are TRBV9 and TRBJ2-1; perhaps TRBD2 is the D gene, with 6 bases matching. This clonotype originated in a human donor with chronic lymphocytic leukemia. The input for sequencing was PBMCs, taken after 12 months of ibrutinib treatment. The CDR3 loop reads CASSTGGSYNEQFF. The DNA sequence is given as TGTGCCAGCAGCACCGGGGGCTCCTACAATGAGCAGTTCTTC.